These T cell receptor beta chains were read from a single sample in a study of cytomegalovirus exposure and HLA in healthy donors. Here immunoSEQ multiplex PCR was the method, and the copy in TCRdb shows in-frame clones only, minus some. Among 150,000 to 200,000 clones, 84% were seen once, and the ten largest hold 4.8%. The sequenced sample was PBMCs. These receptors all come from a man between 18 and 35 years old in good health and CMV-seronegative. The CDR3 runs from the conserved cysteine through the conserved F or W. Each record gives: D gene, CDR3 length, clone size, V gene, J gene, CDR3 DNA, CDR3 protein. The D gene is left open where the match is weak. The size of a clone is reported for some rows only, either as once, few or many, or as a class for expanded clones.

NA	13	NA	TRBV7-9	TRBJ1-3	TGTTCCAGCAGCTTCGAGGCTGGAAACACCATATATTTT	CSSSFEAGNTIYF
TRBD2	17	NA	TRBV4-2	TRBJ2-1	TGTGCCAGCAGCCAAGATGGATTAGCGGGAGGGCCGGGTGAGCAGTTCTTC	CASSQDGLAGGPGEQFF
NA	14	NA	TRBV29-1	TRBJ2-7	TGCAGCGTTGAAGAAACAAACAGAGCCTACGAGCAGTACTTC	CSVEETNRAYEQYF
TRBD1	15	NA	TRBV6-5	TRBJ1-6	TGTGCCAGCAGTTCCCTGGACAGGGGCAATTCACCCCTCCACTTT	CASSSLDRGNSPLHF
NA	14	NA	TRBV13	TRBJ2-5	TGTGCCAGCAGCTTAAGGGGCCCGACAGAGACCCAGTACTTC	CASSLRGPTETQYF
NA	14	NA	TRBV25-1	TRBJ1-6	TGTGCCAGCAGTGATTCCGGGGGGCGTTCACCCCTCCACTTT	CASSDSGGRSPLHF
NA	16	NA	TRBV5-1	TRBJ2-2	TGCGCCAGCAGCTTGGGAGTTTCGCCGAACACCGGGGAGCTGTTTTTT	CASSLGVSPNTGELFF
TRBD1	14	NA	TRBV7-9	TRBJ1-2	TGTGCCAGCAGCCAGTTAAGACAGGGGGGAGGCTACACCTTC	CASSQLRQGGGYTF
NA	16	NA	TRBV5-1	TRBJ1-4	TGCGCCAGCAGCTTGGCCACGACAGCAACTAATGAAAAACTGTTTTTT	CASSLATTATNEKLFF
NA	12	NA	TRBV29-1	TRBJ1-2	TGCAGCGTTGAGAGGGTCAACTATGGCTACACCTTC	CSVERVNYGYTF
TRBD1	17	NA	TRBV5-5	TRBJ2-7	TGTGCCAGCAGCGGATCCAAGACAGGGGTCTTCTCCTACGAGCAGTACTTC	CASSGSKTGVFSYEQYF
NA	15	NA	TRBV15	TRBJ1-6	TGTGCCACCAGCAGAGATAAGGGGGGAGGGTCACCCCTCCACTTT	CATSRDKGGGSPLHF
TRBD1	15	NA	TRBV4-2	TRBJ1-2	TGTGCCAGCAGCCAAGATATGGAGGGGGCGCGGGGCTACACCTTC	CASSQDMEGARGYTF
TRBD2	15	NA	TRBV6-1	TRBJ2-3	TGTGCCAGCAGTGGCCTTAGCGGGGGGGCGGATACGCAGTATTTT	CASSGLSGGADTQYF
TRBD2	13	NA	TRBV27	TRBJ2-7	TGTGCCAGCAGTTCCCGGACTAGCGGGAGAGACTACTTC	CASSSRTSGRDYF
NA	13	NA	TRBV19	TRBJ1-6	TGTGCCAGTAGTATGTTAAGTAGTTCACCCCTCCACTTT	CASSMLSSSPLHF
NA	12	NA	TRBV13	TRBJ2-7	TGTGCCAGCAGCTTTCAGGGGAGCGAGCAGTACTTC	CASSFQGSEQYF
NA	15	NA	TRBV5-1	TRBJ2-3	TGCGCCAGCAGCTTACGGGGACTCCCCACAGATACGCAGTATTTT	CASSLRGLPTDTQYF
TRBD2	15	NA	TRBV30	TRBJ2-3	TGTGCCTGGAGTTCGACTAGCGGAAGCACAGATACGCAGTATTTT	CAWSSTSGSTDTQYF
TRBD1	15	NA	TRBV7-9	TRBJ2-2	TGTGCCAGCAGCCCGGGACAGGCCCTTTTGGAAGAGCTGTTTTTT	CASSPGQALLEELFF
NA	12	NA	TRBV7-9	TRBJ2-3	TGTGCCAGCAGCCCCCCAGGAGGGCCGCAGTATTTT	CASSPPGGPQYF
NA	14	NA	TRBV4-1	TRBJ1-2	TGCGCCAGCAGCCAAGTGGGGCCGAAGTATGGCTACACCTTC	CASSQVGPKYGYTF
NA	15	NA	TRBV18	TRBJ2-3	TGTGCCAGCTCACCACCGGGGGCGTCCACAGATACGCAGTATTTT	CASSPPGASTDTQYF
NA	13	NA	TRBV2	TRBJ2-7	TGTGCCAGCAGTGGACACAGTTCCTACGAGCAGTACTTC	CASSGHSSYEQYF
NA	13	once	TRBV25-1	TRBJ2-7	TGTGCCAGCAGTCAGGCCGGGGGCTACGAGCAGTACTTC	CASSQAGGYEQYF
NA	13	NA	TRBV27	TRBJ1-2	TGTGCCAGCAGTAGATCGACGGGCTATGGCTACACCTTC	CASSRSTGYGYTF
NA	14	NA	TRBV28	TRBJ1-4	TGTGCCAGCACCCCCGGTTCGTCAGGGGAAAAACTGTTTTTT	CASTPGSSGEKLFF
TRBD1	15	NA	TRBV27	TRBJ1-1	TGTGCCAGCAGTTTATCGGGGACAGGGAACACTGAAGCTTTCTTT	CASSLSGTGNTEAFF
TRBD1	16	few	TRBV28	TRBJ2-6	TGTGCCAGCAGCGGACAGGGGATTTCTGGGGCCAACGTCCTGACTTTC	CASSGQGISGANVLTF
TRBD2	12	NA	TRBV28	TRBJ2-1	TGTGCCTCGGGCGGGAGCTTAAATGAGCAGTTCTTC	CASGGSLNEQFF
NA	13	once	TRBV30	TRBJ2-7	TGTGCCTGGAGCCGGGACTCTTTTTACGAGCAGTACTTC	CAWSRDSFYEQYF
TRBD2	17	NA	TRBV4-1	TRBJ2-3	TGCGCCAGCAGCCAACGGGTAGCTAGCGGGAGCGCAGATACGCAGTATTTT	CASSQRVASGSADTQYF
TRBD1	13	NA	TRBV7-9	TRBJ2-7	TGTGCCAGCAGTACGGACAGGGCCTACGAGCAGTACTTC	CASSTDRAYEQYF
NA	18	NA	TRBV2	TRBJ2-6	TGTGCCAGCAGTGATAGGACACCCACAAGGTCTGGGGCCAACGTCCTGACTTTC	CASSDRTPTRSGANVLTF
TRBD1	13	NA	TRBV6-1	TRBJ1-2	TGTGCCAGCGTGGACAGGGAGGGATATGGCTACACCTTC	CASVDREGYGYTF
NA	15	once	TRBV5-4	TRBJ1-1	TGTGCCAGCAGCTTGGCGTCCAGGGCCACCACTGAAGCTTTCTTT	CASSLASRATTEAFF
NA	15	NA	TRBV14	TRBJ1-2	TGTGCCAGCAGCCAAGGTTTCAGGGGTCACTATGGCTACACCTTC	CASSQGFRGHYGYTF
TRBD2	15	NA	TRBV11-1	TRBJ2-1	TGTGCCAGCAGCGGAGGAGCGGGAGGGGGCAATGAGCAGTTCTTC	CASSGGAGGGNEQFF